The clone carrying this T cell receptor beta chain came up a few times. Its antigen remains unidentified. The sample comes from a study of T cell repertoires in cytomegalovirus infection. Study in general: Recently identified HLA-C-restricted CMV epitopes were among the peptides used. TCR beta signatures that were public indicated CMV infection and matching HLA type.

TCRdb ran MiXCR on the reads and lists one entry per CDR3 protein. The sample contains fewer than 850,000 distinct CDR3 sequences, around 29% of which appear only once. Whole-study findings and limits: Dominant in the ex vivo response were TCR beta clonotypes restricted by HLA-C and specific for CMV.

V shed 0 bases and J shed 2 bases, with 5 bases lying between them. CDR3 length equals 13 residues. Germline V gene sequence: CDR1 WNHNN, CDR2 SYGVQD (reference sequence). The receptor's source is a human donor in good health (CMV status not recorded). Some clones in this sample may be carry-over from other donors' samples. Sequencing used cultured CD8+ T cells from PBMCs, obtained from culture after CMV antigen stimulation. The genes are TRBV10-1 and TRBJ2-7, with D unresolved. The CDR3 DNA follows: TGCGCCAGCAGTGAGTCCGACACCTACGAGCAGTACTTC. Protein product: CASSESDTYEQYF.